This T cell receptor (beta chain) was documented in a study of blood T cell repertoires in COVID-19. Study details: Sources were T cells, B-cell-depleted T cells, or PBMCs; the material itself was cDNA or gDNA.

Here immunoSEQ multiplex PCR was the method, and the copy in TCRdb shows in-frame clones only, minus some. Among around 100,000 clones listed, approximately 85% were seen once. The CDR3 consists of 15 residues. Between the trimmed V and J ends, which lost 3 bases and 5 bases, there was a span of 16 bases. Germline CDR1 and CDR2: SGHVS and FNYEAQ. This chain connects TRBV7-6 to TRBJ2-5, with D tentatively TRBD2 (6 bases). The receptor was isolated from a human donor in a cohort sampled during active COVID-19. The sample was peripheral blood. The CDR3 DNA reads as TGTGCCAGCAGCTTCTCCAGCGGGCCCTCCGAGACCCAGTACTTC. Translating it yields CASSFSSGPSETQYF.